This TCR beta chain was identified in a study of blood T cell repertoires in COVID-19. Study overall: There were acute and convalescent COVID-19 samples, and they came from the United States, Italy and Spain. The analysed material was cDNA or gDNA that came from T cells, B-cell-depleted T cells, or PBMCs.

Germline lookup yields CDR1 SGHRS and CDR2 YFSETQ. Trimming shortened V by 7 bases and J by 4 bases, and 23 bases separated the two germline ends. This CDR3 contains 16 residues. Per the study methods: How many nucleated cells were present was estimated from reference gene primer amplification. The protocol was immunoSEQ multiplex PCR, while the TCRdb copy is restricted to in-frame clones and leaves out a portion. The V and J calls and clone size are taken from that table; D and trimming were inferred from the DNA. Among 40,000 or so clones, more than 70% were seen once, and the ten largest hold over 3.5%.

Sequenced material: peripheral blood. The TCR comes from a man aged 55-75 years with acute or convalescent COVID-19. The rearrangement uses TRBV5-1 and TRBJ2-5, with a weak D call TRBD2 (8 bases). CDR3 amino acids: CASPGRGAHRGETQYF. The CDR3 DNA reads TGCGCCAGCCCGGGGCGGGGGGCCCACAGGGGAGAGACCCAGTACTTC.